Shown below are 27 T cell receptor beta chains from a single sample sequenced in a study of identical twins. TCRdb re-called the 5' RACE reads through MiXCR, storing one row per CDR3 protein. Of about 210,000 distinct CDR3 sequences listed, around a tenth are singletons. The sample comprised memory (CD45RO+) T cells sorted from blood. The receptor source for this set is a woman younger than 30 in good health.

The chain combines TRBV20-1 with TRBJ2-2; D perhaps matches TRBD2 (6 bases). The V gene's germline CDR1 is DFQATT and CDR2 SNEGSKA (reference sequence). The V and J ends lost 6 bases and 5 bases respectively, with 16 bases between them. This CDR3 region has 14 residues. The CDR3 loop reads CSAAEAGRTGELFF. Written as DNA, the CDR3 is TGCAGTGCCGCTGAGGCGGGGCGGACCGGGGAGCTGTTTTTT.

This clonotype was observed a few times. The chain is built from TRBV18 and TRBJ2-6; 7 bases fit TRBD1. Germline trimming cut 3 bases from V and 0 bases from J; bases unmatched to any gene: 11. Per the germline V gene, CDR1 is KGHSH and CDR2 is LQKENI. The CDR3 is made up of 19 amino acids. The CDR3 nucleotides are TGTGCCAGCTCACCTTCCCTCGGGACAGTCCTCTCTGGGGCCAACGTCCTGACTTTC. Its protein product is CASSPSLGTVLSGANVLTF. Drawing the rest from reference TRBV18 and TRBJ2-6, the complete variable domain is NAGVMQNPRHLVRRRGQEARLRCSPMKGHSHVYWYRQLPEEGLKFMVYLQKENIIDESGMPKERFSAEFPKEGPSILRIQQVVRGDSAAYFCASSPSLGTVLSGANVLTFGAGSRLTVL.

The table lists this clonotype with many counts. The chain recombines TRBV5-1 with TRBJ1-6; TRBD1 matches at 8 bases. This CDR3 has 14 amino acids. Germline V lookup: CDR1 SGHRS, CDR2 YFSETQ. J gave up 9 bases and V 2 bases, and 4 bases lay outside the gene matches. CDR3 nucleotide sequence: TGCGCCAGCAGCTTAGACAGGGGTGGTTCACCCCTCCACTTT. This encodes CASSLDRGGSPLHF.

The genes are TRBV24-1 and TRBJ2-7; D not resolved. This CDR3 is 11 amino acids long. CDR1 and CDR2 (germline): KGHDR, SFDVKD. V lost 8 bases, J lost 2 bases, and 6 bases lay in between. Here the CDR3 DNA reads TGTGCCACCATTTCGACCTACGAGCAGTACTTC. This sequence encodes CATISTYEQYF.

The V gene is TRBV7-2, the J gene TRBJ2-7, with D unclear. Germline values: CDR1 SGHTA, CDR2 FQGNSA. This CDR3 has 14 amino acids. Trimming shortened V by 5 bases and J by 3 bases, and 14 bases separated the two germline ends. Written as DNA, the CDR3 is TGTGCCAGCAGCCCTATGAGACTGAACTACGAGCAGTACTTC. The encoded protein is CASSPMRLNYEQYF.

This clonotype was observed a few times. The chain links TRBV7-9 to TRBJ2-1; 9 nucleotides agree with TRBD2. Germline V gene sequence: CDR1 SEHNR, CDR2 FQNEAQ (reference sequence). The CDR3 loop spans 15 amino acids. V trimming: 4 bases; J trimming: 4 bases; junction bases outside the gene matches: 5. The CDR3 DNA sequence: TGTGCCAGCAGCTCTAGACTAGCGGTATACAATGAGCAGTTCTTC. Translation: CASSSRLAVYNEQFF.

The sample holds a few counts of this clonotype. The chain couples TRBV27 to TRBJ2-5, with D possibly matching TRBD2 (5 bases). The germline V gene encodes CDR1 MNHEY and CDR2 SMNVEV (reference sequence). This CDR3 has 15 amino acids. The V and J ends lost 0 bases and 5 bases respectively, with 13 bases between them. The CDR3 region is CASSLSGVEGETQYF. In DNA, the CDR3 is TGTGCCAGCAGTTTATCAGGCGTCGAGGGCGAGACCCAGTACTTC.

V and J are TRBV20-1 and TRBJ2-1; no definite D call. Trimming left V 8 bases short and J 6 bases short, with 17 bases between. This CDR3 region has 13 residues. CDR1 is DFQATT and CDR2 is SNEGSKA in the germline V gene (reference sequence). The CDR3 region is CSPTNPQLNEQFF. CDR3 nucleotide sequence: TGCAGTCCGACGAATCCTCAACTCAATGAGCAGTTCTTC.

This chain uses TRBV5-1 with TRBJ2-1, with D tentatively TRBD2 (6 bases). The CDR3 contains 14 residues. Germline CDR1 SGHRS, CDR2 YFSETQ. Deletions cut 6 bases from V and 7 bases from J, with 17 bases between. The CDR3 region has the DNA TGCGCCAGCACCGGGCGGTCAGGGAGGAATGAGCAGTTCTTC. Translation: CASTGRSGRNEQFF.

This chain uses TRBV30 with TRBJ1-4; D perhaps matches TRBD1 (6 bases). CDR1 is GTSNPN and CDR2 is SVGIG in the germline V gene (reference sequence). This CDR3 comprises 13 residues. Trimming removed 5 bases from V and 7 bases from J, with 14 bases in between. The CDR3 protein is CAWSTGRGEKLFF. CDR3 nucleotide sequence: TGTGCCTGGTCGACAGGACGCGGTGAAAAACTGTTTTTT. Together with reference TRBV30 and TRBJ1-4, the CDR3 gives the full variable domain: SQTIHQWPATLVQPVGSPLSLECTVEGTSNPNLYWYRQAAGRGLQLLFYSVGIGQISSEVPQNLSASRPQDRQFILSSKKLLLSDSGFYLCAWSTGRGEKLFFGSGTQLSVL.

J is TRBJ2-3 and V is TRBV7-2, with D perhaps matching TRBD1 or TRBD2 (7 bases each). This CDR3 comprises 16 residues. V shed 4 bases and J shed 8 bases, with 22 bases lying between them. Germline CDR1 and CDR2: SGHTA and FQGNSA. CDR3 coding DNA: TGTGCCAGCAGCTCCTACAGGGGAGGGTTTAAGGGTACGCAGTATTTT. Translation: CASSSYRGGFKGTQYF.

This clonotype occurred many times. The J gene is TRBJ2-7, the V gene TRBV12-3 or TRBV12-4; D may be TRBD1 (6 bases). The CDR3 consists of 15 residues. Trimming removed 6 bases at V and 1 base at J, with 16 bases between. CDR3 in amino acids: CASSQLNDRSYEQYF. CDR3 coding DNA: TGTGCCAGCAGCCAGCTTAACGACAGGTCCTACGAGCAGTACTTC.

The sample holds a few counts of this clonotype. The V call is TRBV20-1, the J call TRBJ2-4; D assignment may be TRBD1 or TRBD2 (6 bases each). Germline values: CDR1 DFQATT, CDR2 SNEGSKA (reference sequence). The CDR3 runs 14 residues. The V and J ends lost 3 bases and 1 base respectively, with 10 bases between them. The CDR3 protein is CSASGGVAKNIQYF. The CDR3 nucleotides read TGCAGTGCTAGCGGGGGCGTTGCCAAAAACATTCAGTACTTC.

The chain recombines TRBV7-9 with TRBJ1-3, with unresolved D. This CDR3 is 14 amino acids long. Trimming removed 0 bases from V and 4 bases from J, with 7 bases in between. Germline lookup yields CDR1 SEHNR and CDR2 FQNEAQ (reference sequence). CDR3 bases: TGTGCCAGCAGCTTAGCAGGGCACGGAAACACCATATATTTT. It yields the protein CASSLAGHGNTIYF. Full variable domain (rest looked up from reference TRBV7-9 and TRBJ1-3): DTGVSQNPRHKITKRGQNVTFRCDPISEHNRLYWYRQTLGQGPEFLTYFQNEAQLEKSRLLSDRFSAERPKGSFSTLEIQRTEQGDSAMYLCASSLAGHGNTIYFGEGSWLTVV.

This clonotype came up many times. The chain combines TRBV20-1 with TRBJ2-7; D tentatively reads TRBD1 or TRBD2 (5 bases each). The length of the CDR3 is 16 residues. Trimming shortened V by 7 bases and J by 2 bases, and 24 bases separated the two germline ends. Per germline, CDR1 DFQATT and CDR2 SNEGSKA (reference sequence). CDR3 DNA: TGCAGTGTTCAAAAAGTTGGGACCTCGACCCCCTACGAGCAGTACTTC. Its translation is CSVQKVGTSTPYEQYF.

The table lists this clonotype with many counts. The gene calls are TRBV7-2 and TRBJ2-1; either TRBD1 or TRBD2 may fit D (5 bases each). The CDR3 loop spans 14 amino acids. Germline V gives CDR1 SGHTA, CDR2 FQGNSA. V dropped 6 bases and J dropped 8 bases, with 17 bases sitting between them. DNA of the CDR3: TGTGCCAGCAGTTTGGGACCCCCGGTAGATGAGCAGTTCTTC. It translates to CASSLGPPVDEQFF. The entire variable domain, with the rest obtained from reference TRBV7-2 and TRBJ2-1, is as follows: GAGVSQSPSNKVTEKGKDVELRCDPISGHTALYWYRQSLGQGLEFLIYFQGNSAPDKSGLPSDRFSAERTGGSVSTLTIQRTQQEDSAVYLCASSLGPPVDEQFFGPGTRLTVL.

This clonotype was seen a few times. The chain uses TRBV12-3 or TRBV12-4 and TRBJ1-1; D unresolved. V lost 5 bases to trimming and J lost 2 bases, with 15 bases between them. The CDR3 has 15 residues. The CDR3 bases are TGTGCCAGCAGTCCTACTACGGGGTTTAACACTGAAGCTTTCTTT. This codes for CASSPTTGFNTEAFF.

This clonotype appeared a few times. The gene calls are TRBV20-1 and TRBJ1-1, with D maybe TRBD1 (5 bases). The CDR3 totals 13 residues. The germline V gene has CDR1 DFQATT and CDR2 SNEGSKA (reference sequence). Between the trimmed V and J ends, which lost 4 bases and 6 bases, there was a span of 15 bases. The CDR3, as DNA: TGCAGTGCTACCCCAGGGATATGGTCTGAAGCTTTCTTT. Its translation is CSATPGIWSEAFF.

This clonotype was counted ten times or more. The V and J genes are TRBV20-1 and TRBJ2-7, with 8 bases identical to TRBD1. Looked up from germline, CDR1 is DFQATT and CDR2 is SNEGSKA (reference sequence). V lost 3 bases and J lost 4; bases outside the gene matches: 8. The CDR3 contains 14 residues. The CDR3 DNA sequence: TGCAGTGCTAGTTACAGGGGGACGGGGTACGAGCAGTACTTC. It is translated as CSASYRGTGYEQYF.

This clonotype qualifies as medium-sized. The chain joins TRBV24-1 to TRBJ2-1; 9 nucleotides agree with TRBD1. The V and J ends lost 2 bases and 15 bases, in that order; junction bases with no gene match: 19. CDR1 and CDR2 (germline): KGHDR, SFDVKD. The CDR3 runs 17 residues. CDR3 in DNA: TGTGCCACCAGTGATTCTGAACTCTCCACCGGACAGGGGATGATGTTCTTC. It translates to CATSDSELSTGQGMMFF.

The chain couples TRBV20-1 to TRBJ2-1; D not certain. Trimming took 6 bases from V and 7 from J, leaving 22 bases between them. CDR1 DFQATT and CDR2 SNEGSKA come from the germline V gene (reference sequence). The CDR3 consists of 15 residues. This chain's CDR3 is CSALRDLTTRNEQFF. The CDR3 bases are TGCAGTGCGCTACGCGACTTGACCACGAGAAATGAGCAGTTCTTC.

The sample holds a few counts of this clonotype. The chain links TRBV4-2 to TRBJ2-7, with D tentatively TRBD1 (5 bases). The CDR3 is 15 amino acids. From germline, CDR1 is LGHNA and CDR2 YNFKEQ. V lost 0 bases and J lost 5, with 14 bases in between. CDR3 residues: CASSQDRQGVHEQYF. CDR3 DNA sequence: TGTGCCAGCAGCCAAGACCGGCAGGGCGTACACGAGCAGTACTTC.

This clonotype was counted between two and nine times. The gene calls are TRBV27 and TRBJ1-1; 7 bases match TRBD1. The V gene's germline CDR1 is MNHEY and CDR2 SMNVEV (reference sequence). J lost 1 base, V lost 8 bases, and 16 bases had no gene match. This CDR3 is 17 amino acids long. CDR3 amino acids: CASHKHRGNFKNTEAFF. CDR3 nucleotide sequence: TGTGCCAGCCATAAGCACAGGGGTAATTTTAAGAACACTGAAGCTTTCTTT.

This clonotype was seen more than once but under ten times. This chain uses TRBV29-1 with TRBJ1-1; D gene unclear. Per the germline V gene, CDR1 is SQVTM and CDR2 is ANQGSEA. The CDR3 runs 13 residues. Trimming stripped 3 bases from V and 0 bases from J, with 8 bases between. CDR3 DNA sequence: TGCAGCGTTGAGGTCGGATTGAACACTGAAGCTTTCTTT. It is translated as CSVEVGLNTEAFF.

V gene TRBV3-1 combines with J gene TRBJ2-1; 10 bases are shared with TRBD2. Germline V gene lookup returns CDR1 LGHDT and CDR2 YNNKEL (reference sequence). V lost 11 bases, J lost 2 bases, and 15 bases stayed unmatched. CDR3 length equals 17 residues. CDR3 in amino acids: CACCHASGRTTYNEQFF. DNA for the CDR3: TGTGCCTGCTGCCATGCTAGCGGGAGAACGACCTACAATGAGCAGTTCTTC.

This clonotype showed up many times. CDR3 amino acids: CSAQGNEKLFF. The CDR3 DNA sequence: TGCAGTGCCCAGGGGAATGAAAAACTGTTTTTT. The chain carries TRBV20-1 and TRBJ1-4; maybe TRBD1 (6 bases). This CDR3 region has 11 residues. Germline CDR1 DFQATT, CDR2 SNEGSKA (reference sequence). V lost 6 bases and J 5 bases, leaving 7 bases between the germline ends.

The chain combines TRBV7-2 with TRBJ2-7; no definite D call. This CDR3 has 14 residues. Trimming left V 5 bases short and J 0 bases short, with 11 bases between. Looked up from germline, CDR1 is SGHTA and CDR2 is FQGNSA. The CDR3 DNA sequence: TGTGCCAGCAGCCTACTAAGGAGCTCCTACGAGCAGTACTTC. This translates into CASSLLRSSYEQYF.